The next 10 T cell receptor beta chains were all read from a single sample in a study of OX40 agonist ivuxolimab in advanced cancers. TCRdb's copy holds only in-frame clones and misses some; the assay was immunoSEQ multiplex PCR. The sample includes more than 85,000 clones, roughly four fifths of them seen just once. Sequences were derived from CD4+ or CD8+ T cells sorted from blood, sampled in a trial of the OX40 agonist ivuxolimab. These receptors were taken from an adult with an advanced solid tumor such as melanoma, head and neck, liver or kidney cancer.

The rearrangement links TRBV18 to TRBJ2-1; 9 positions match TRBD2. CDR1 is KGHSH and CDR2 is LQKENI in the germline V gene. Losses at the gene ends were 2 bases for V and 7 bases for J; bases not matched to a gene: 6. The CDR3 covers 15 residues. DNA of the CDR3: TGTGCCAGCTCACCATTGGCTAGCGGGAAGAATGAGCAGTTCTTC. Translating it yields CASSPLASGKNEQFF.

The chain is built from TRBV14 and TRBJ2-6; D remains unclear. V lost 4 bases and J 4 bases, leaving 14 bases between the germline ends. The length of the CDR3 is 16 residues. Germline V lookup: CDR1 SGHDN, CDR2 FVKESK. In nucleotides, the CDR3 is TGTGCCAGCAGCCGGACGGTTCGGTCCGGGGCCAACGTCCTGACTTTC. Translated: CASSRTVRSGANVLTF.

The V and J genes are TRBV12-5 and TRBJ2-3; D is ambiguous. This CDR3 region has 12 residues. Germline CDR1 and CDR2: LGHNT and FRNRAP. V was clipped by 5 bases and J by 6 bases, with 9 bases between them. In DNA, the CDR3 is TGTGCTAGTGGTCCCACGCGGGATACGCAGTATTTT. The encoded protein is CASGPTRDTQYF.

The chain links TRBV9 to TRBJ2-3; a weak D match, TRBD2 (6 bases). This CDR3 contains 14 residues. Trimming stripped 3 bases from V and 0 bases from J, with 8 bases between. Germline values: CDR1 SGDLS, CDR2 YYNGEE. CDR3 in amino acids: CASSATSSTDTQYF. DNA for the CDR3: TGTGCCAGCAGCGCTACTAGCAGCACAGATACGCAGTATTTT.

Only one count was recorded for this clone. This chain uses TRBV4-2 with TRBJ2-5; the D gene is possibly TRBD1 (5 bases). Trimming took off 5 bases at V and 2 bases at J, with 12 bases between the two ends. CDR3 size: 14 residues. CDR1 is LGHNA, CDR2 YNFKEQ, per germline. The CDR3 region has the DNA TGTGCCAGCAGCAAGGGGAACGATCAAGAGACCCAGTACTTC. Translating gives CASSKGNDQETQYF.

The chain uses TRBV27 and TRBJ2-2, with 7 positions matching TRBD2. The CDR3 spans 15 residues. J was trimmed by 5 bases and V by 7 bases; bases with no gene match: 10. Germline assignment: CDR1 MNHEY and CDR2 SMNVEV (reference sequence). The CDR3 sequence is CASKAGDLGTGELFF. CDR3 bases: TGTGCCAGCAAGGCGGGGGATTTGGGGACCGGGGAGCTGTTTTTT.

V and J are TRBV7-9 and TRBJ2-1, with D hard to call. With 2 bases removed from V and 13 bases from J, the gap between germline ends came to 12 bases. Germline CDR1 and CDR2: SEHNR and FQNEAQ (reference sequence). This CDR3 region has 12 residues. The CDR3 is CASSLYPRPQFF. DNA for the CDR3: TGTGCCAGCAGCTTATACCCTCGCCCACAGTTCTTC.

This clone was seen only a few times. This chain connects TRBV28 to TRBJ1-6; the D is unclear. Germline V lookup: CDR1 MDHEN, CDR2 SYDVKM. V was trimmed by 3 bases and J by 0 bases, leaving 9 bases between them. CDR3 length equals 16 residues. The CDR3 spells CASSFSKHSYNSPLHF. The DNA of the CDR3 is TGTGCCAGCAGTTTCTCAAAACACTCCTATAATTCACCCCTCCACTTT.

The rearrangement joins TRBV5-4 to TRBJ1-2, with a tentative D call TRBD1 (5 bases). Per germline, CDR1 SGHNT and CDR2 YYREEE (reference sequence). V was clipped by 4 bases and J by 4 bases, with 20 bases between them. CDR3 length: 16 amino acids. CDR3 coding DNA: TGTGCCAGCAGCCTTTGGGAGAGGGGCAGAGGCTATGGCTACACCTTC. Translating it yields CASSLWERGRGYGYTF.

The V and J genes are TRBV5-6 and TRBJ2-1; D ambiguous. V gave up 0 bases and J gave up 4 bases, with 8 bases separating them. This CDR3 has 14 residues. The germline V gene encodes CDR1 SGHDT and CDR2 YYEEEE. The CDR3 nucleotides read TGTGCCAGCAGCTTGGCGCTTTCTTACAATGAGCAGTTCTTC. Translating gives CASSLALSYNEQFF. Filled out from reference TRBV5-6 and TRBJ2-1, the complete variable domain reads DAGVTQSPTHLIKTRGQQVTLRCSPKSGHDTVSWYQQALGQGPQFIFQYYEEEERQRGNFPDRFSGHQFPNYSSELNVNALLLGDSALYLCASSLALSYNEQFFGPGTRLTVL.